This TCR beta chain was identified during a study of shared clonotypes between healthy human individuals. V was shortened by 10 bases and J by 5 bases, with 15 bases between the two germline ends. CDR3 size: 13 residues. Per germline, CDR1 SNHLY and CDR2 FYNNEI. Per the authors' pipeline: Filtering of immunoSEQ junctional sequences could not match full-length read filtering. Here immunoSEQ multiplex PCR was the method, and the copy in TCRdb shows in-frame clones only, minus some. The V and J calls and clone size were taken over from that table, and D and trimming were inferred from the DNA. The data show about 560,000 clones, about 80% seen once. Study-wide results and limits: The authors sampled blood alone, and tissue repertoires likely differ. It was the few donors that limited the genetic and exposure-history diversity represented.

Every contributor of samples was a Caucasian grown-up residing in Nashville, Tennessee. About this clone: Its antigen is not known.

The V call is TRBV2, the J call TRBJ2-4, with D maybe TRBD1 (6 bases). This receptor was taken from a woman in her 40s in good health. Some clones in this sample may be carry-over from other donors' samples. Material: PBMCs. CDR3 nucleotide sequence: TGTGCCACCAAATTCGCAGGGGAAAACATTCAGTACTTC. It is translated as CATKFAGENIQYF.